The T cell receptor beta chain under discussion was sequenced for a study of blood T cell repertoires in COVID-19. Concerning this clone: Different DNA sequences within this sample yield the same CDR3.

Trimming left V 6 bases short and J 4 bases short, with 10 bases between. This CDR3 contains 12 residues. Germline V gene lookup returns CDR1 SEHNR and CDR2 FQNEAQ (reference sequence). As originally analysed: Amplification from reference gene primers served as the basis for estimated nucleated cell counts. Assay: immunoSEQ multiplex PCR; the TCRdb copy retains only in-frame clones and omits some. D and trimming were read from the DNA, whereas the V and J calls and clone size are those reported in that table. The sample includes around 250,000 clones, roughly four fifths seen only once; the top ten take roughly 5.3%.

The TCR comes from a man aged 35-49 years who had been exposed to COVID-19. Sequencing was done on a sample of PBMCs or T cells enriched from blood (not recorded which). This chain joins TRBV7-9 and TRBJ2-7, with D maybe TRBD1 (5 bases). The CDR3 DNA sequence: TGTGCCAGCAGTAGTCAGGGTTACGAGCAGTACTTC. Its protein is CASSSQGYEQYF.